The subject of this entry is one T cell receptor beta chain. The target antigen is unknown. Expressed TCRB transcripts were sequenced, since all the RNA that had been isolated was reverse transcribed. Assay used: immunoSEQ multiplex PCR; TCRdb lists only in-frame clones, some missing. Seen here are around 260,000 clones, roughly a quarter observed once, and the top ten hold roughly 0.011%. The sample comes from a study of beta chain features in type 1 diabetes. V gave up 5 bases and J gave up 2 bases, with 12 bases separating them. The CDR3 runs to 15 residues. Germline CDR1 SGHVS, CDR2 FQNEAQ. The study, taken as a whole, reports: Among patients with Type 1 diabetes, TCRB CDR3s were moderately but significantly shorter in every one of the four CD4+ subsets.

The TCR comes from a woman younger than 45 with type 1 diabetes. The chain joins TRBV7-8 to TRBJ2-2; possible D gene TRBD2, 6 bases. The sample taken for sequencing was naive CD4+ T cells from blood. For the CDR3, the DNA is TGTGCCAGCAGCCCTGGGAGGACCAACACCGGGGAGCTGTTTTTT. As protein: CASSPGRTNTGELFF.